A selection of T cell receptor beta chains follows, all from one sample in a study of shared clonotypes between healthy human individuals. Repertoires were generated with immunoSEQ multiplex PCR, while TCRdb's copy carries only in-frame clones and drops some. The sample has approximately 1.1 million clones; around 78% are singletons. Sequenced sample: memory CD4+ T cells from PBMCs. The receptor set was obtained from a man younger than 35 in good health. Some clones in this sample may be carry-over from other donors' samples. CDR3s include the opening cysteine and the closing phenylalanine or tryptophan. D genes are given only for firm matches. Size tells how often a clone was seen (once, few, many) or the class of an expanded clone, and some rows leave it out.

TGCGCCAGCAGCTCACCGACAGGGCACTCCTACGAGCAGTACTTC CASSSPTGHSYEQYF TRBV5-1 TRBD1 NA TRBJ2-7
TGTGCCAGCAGCGAGGGACCCTCAACTAATGAAAAACTGTTTTTT CASSEGPSTNEKLFF TRBV9 NA NA TRBJ1-4
TGTGCCTGGAGTGATGTCGGGAGGGAAAAGACCCAGTACTTC CAWSDVGREKTQYF TRBV30 TRBD2 NA TRBJ2-5
TGTGCCACCAGCAGGGAAAGGACAGGCCGTGGCTACGAGCAGTACTTC CATSRERTGRGYEQYF TRBV15 TRBD1 NA TRBJ2-7
TGTGCCAGCAGTTTATCGGGGGTACCGGGACTAGATCACAATGAGCAGTTCTTC CASSLSGVPGLDHNEQFF TRBV27 TRBD2 NA TRBJ2-1
TGTGCCAGCAAACCTAAATTGTGGGTCCAGAACACTGAAGCTTTCTTT CASKPKLWVQNTEAFF TRBV28 NA NA TRBJ1-1
TGTGCCTGGAGTGTACCCGGGACAGGGGGCCCTAACACTGAAGCTTTCTTT CAWSVPGTGGPNTEAFF TRBV30 TRBD1 NA TRBJ1-1
TGCGCCAGCAGTGGGACAGCAAACTACGAGCAGTACTTC CASSGTANYEQYF TRBV10-1 NA NA TRBJ2-7
TGTGCCAGCAGCTTTACCGGGACTAGAGGGGATGAGCAGTTCTTC CASSFTGTRGDEQFF TRBV9 TRBD2 many TRBJ2-1
TGTGCCAGTAGGCAAGGGACAGGGCTAGACACCGGGGAGCTGTTTTTT CASRQGTGLDTGELFF TRBV19 TRBD1 NA TRBJ2-2
TGTGCCAGCAGCGAGGACAGCGGACGCGGAAAACTGTTTTTT CASSEDSGRGKLFF TRBV9 NA NA TRBJ1-4
TGCGCCAGCAGCCCTCTGACAGGGGGCGGGAATGAGCAGTTCTTC CASSPLTGGGNEQFF TRBV5-1 TRBD1 NA TRBJ2-1
TGTGCCAGCATTGGTCAGGGGACTGGGGCCAACGTCCTGACTTTC CASIGQGTGANVLTF TRBV28 NA NA TRBJ2-6
TGTGCCAGCAGCCGACGAACCCGGGACAGATTTACCTACACTGAAGCTTTCTTT CASSRRTRDRFTYTEAFF TRBV7-9 TRBD1 NA TRBJ1-1
TGTGCCAGTAGTAGATGGACAGCCTCTGGAAACACCATATATTTT CASSRWTASGNTIYF TRBV19 NA NA TRBJ1-3
TGCGCCAGCAGCTTGCTTCTTCGGACAGGGGTTGGCACAGATACGCAGTATTTT CASSLLLRTGVGTDTQYF TRBV5-1 TRBD1 NA TRBJ2-3
TGTGCCAGCAGTGCCCAGACTAGCGGAACCCAAGAGACCCAGTACTTC CASSAQTSGTQETQYF TRBV6-1 TRBD2 few TRBJ2-5
TGCGCCAGCAGCTTCACCGGGACAGAGGATCAGCCCCAGCATTTT CASSFTGTEDQPQHF TRBV5-1 TRBD1 NA TRBJ1-5
TGTGCCAGCAGCCCGGGACTGGGGGTAGAGACCCAGTACTTC CASSPGLGVETQYF TRBV28 NA NA TRBJ2-5
TGTGCCAGCAGCTCGGGACTGTATCAGCCCCAGCATTTT CASSSGLYQPQHF TRBV7-2 NA NA TRBJ1-5
TGTGCCAGCAGCTCCCGGCCCCGGGTAGCGGGGTACGAGCAGTACTTC CASSSRPRVAGYEQYF TRBV7-2 TRBD2 NA TRBJ2-7
TGTGCCAGCAGCCTACAACGAGCAGGGCAGTACTTC CASSLQRAGQYF TRBV7-9 NA NA TRBJ2-7
TGTGCCACCAGCAGAGATCGGGAATCGTATCAGTTCGCCGGAAAGACTGAAGCTTTCTTT CATSRDRESYQFAGKTEAFF TRBV15 NA few TRBJ1-1
TGTGCCAGCAGCCCGACACTTTATTCGGTCGAGCAGTACTTC CASSPTLYSVEQYF TRBV7-2 NA few TRBJ2-7
TGCGCCAGCAGCCAAGCCCCGGGGGGGGCGACGGGAAACACCATATATTTT CASSQAPGGATGNTIYF TRBV4-1 NA NA TRBJ1-3
TGCAGCGTTGAAGACCGGCGCCCAATTGCTACGCAGTATTTT CSVEDRRPIATQYF TRBV29-1 NA NA TRBJ2-3
TGTGCCACCAGCAGTCCCATAGTGGAGGGTGGGCAGCTCGTGAACGAGCAGTACTTC CATSSPIVEGGQLVNEQYF TRBV15 NA once TRBJ2-7
TGTGCCAGCAGCCGGTCTAGCGGGAGACGTGGAGAGACCCAGTACTTC CASSRSSGRRGETQYF TRBV5-4 TRBD2 NA TRBJ2-5
TGTGCCAGCAGCTTAGATCTTACCCGGACTAGCGGGCATCAAGAGACCCAGTACTTC CASSLDLTRTSGHQETQYF TRBV11-2 TRBD2 NA TRBJ2-5
TGCGCCAGCAGTGAGTCGACGCGCTTGACCGGGGAGCTGTTTTTT CASSESTRLTGELFF TRBV10-1 NA NA TRBJ2-2
TGTGCCAGCAGCTTTGGGGGTGGGGATCAGCCCCAGCATTTT CASSFGGGDQPQHF TRBV7-8 NA NA TRBJ1-5
TGTGCCATCGCCCGGACCAGGGGTTATTCCAACACCGGGGAGCTGTTTTTT CAIARTRGYSNTGELFF TRBV27 NA NA TRBJ2-2
TGTGCCAGCAGCTTTGGACAGGGCTCCGGGGAGCTGTTTTTT CASSFGQGSGELFF TRBV7-3 TRBD1 NA TRBJ2-2
TGCGCCAGCAGCCATGGGACCGATGCAACTAATGAAAAACTGTTTTTT CASSHGTDATNEKLFF TRBV4-3 NA NA TRBJ1-4
TGTGCCAGCAGAAAAACAGGGGCCACCGGGGAGCTGTTTTTT CASRKTGATGELFF TRBV6-5 TRBD1 NA TRBJ2-2
TGTGCCAGCAGTGGATTTCAGGGGTACACTGAAGCTTTCTTT CASSGFQGYTEAFF TRBV6-1 NA NA TRBJ1-1
TGCGCCAGCAGTGAAGCGGGAGGGATAACAGATACGCAGTATTTT CASSEAGGITDTQYF TRBV5-1 TRBD2 many TRBJ2-3
TGCAGCCTAGGAGAGTCTCATGGCTACACCTTC CSLGESHGYTF TRBV29-1 NA NA TRBJ1-2
TGCGCCAGCAGCGTCCGGACGGCGACCGGGGAGCTGTTTTTT CASSVRTATGELFF TRBV5-1 NA NA TRBJ2-2
TGTGCCAGCAGCTCTACGGCAGATACGCAGTATTTT CASSSTADTQYF TRBV6-5 NA NA TRBJ2-3
TGTGCCAGCAGTCCGGGACAGGGGGGCTACACCTTC CASSPGQGGYTF TRBV28 TRBD1 NA TRBJ1-2
TGTGCCAGCAGCCCCAACCGGGCAGGGAACACTGAAGCTTTCTTT CASSPNRAGNTEAFF TRBV7-9 NA NA TRBJ1-1
TGTGCCACCTCACAGGGTCGCCTAGGGAATGAGCAGTTCTTC CATSQGRLGNEQFF TRBV14 NA many TRBJ2-1
TGTGCCAGCTCACCTAGTAGGACTTCCTACAATGAGCAGTTCTTC CASSPSRTSYNEQFF TRBV18 NA NA TRBJ2-1
TGTGCCAGCAGCTTGGCCAGCGGGGGGTTGAACACTGAAGCTTTCTTT CASSLASGGLNTEAFF TRBV5-4 NA NA TRBJ1-1
TGTGCCAGCTCACCATGGAGCCCCGACCGCGCAGATACGCAGTATTTT CASSPWSPDRADTQYF TRBV18 NA NA TRBJ2-3
TGTGCCAGCACCCCGGGACTAGCGGGAGGGGGGCAGTTCTTC CASTPGLAGGGQFF TRBV27 TRBD2 NA TRBJ2-1
TGTGCCAGCTCACCAGGCTACCCCTACGAGCAGTACTTC CASSPGYPYEQYF TRBV18 NA NA TRBJ2-7
TGTGCCAGCAGACGACAGCCCGGCGGCAATCAGCCCCAGCATTTT CASRRQPGGNQPQHF TRBV6-5 NA NA TRBJ1-5
TGTGCCAGCAGAAGAACCGCCATGGGCGGCTACACCTTC CASRRTAMGGYTF TRBV27 NA once TRBJ1-2
TGTGCCAGCAGCCTGACCGGGACTAGCGACAATGAGCAGTTCTTC CASSLTGTSDNEQFF TRBV4-2 TRBD2 NA TRBJ2-1
TGCGCCAGCAGCCTTACTAGCGCGAAAAACAATGAGCAGTTCTTC CASSLTSAKNNEQFF TRBV4-1 TRBD2 NA TRBJ2-1
TGTGCCAGCAGTTCGGAGAACGGGGCTTTCTTT CASSSENGAFF TRBV6-5 NA NA TRBJ1-1